A single sample gave rise to the 27 T cell receptor beta chains below, sequenced in a study of cytomegalovirus exposure and HLA in healthy donors. Only in-frame clones appear in the TCRdb table, and some are missing; sequencing was by immunoSEQ multiplex PCR. Among 82,000 or so clones listed, over 85% were seen once. Material for sequencing was PBMCs. The receptors stem from a woman under 30 in good health and CMV-seronegative.

The chain combines TRBV7-2 with TRBJ2-6; a weak D match, TRBD1 (8 bases). Trimming removed 5 bases from V and 0 bases from J, with 17 bases in between. This CDR3 has 18 residues. The germline gives CDR1 SGHTA, CDR2 FQGNSA. CDR3 sequence (DNA): TGTGCCAGCAGCCTGCGGACAGGGACTATCTCTGGGGCCAACGTCCTGACTTTC. Translated: CASSLRTGTISGANVLTF. Full variable domain (outside the CDR3, taken from reference TRBV7-2 and TRBJ2-6): GAGVSQSPSNKVTEKGKDVELRCDPISGHTALYWYRQSLGQGLEFLIYFQGNSAPDKSGLPSDRFSAERTGGSVSTLTIQRTQQEDSAVYLCASSLRTGTISGANVLTFGAGSRLTVL.

J is TRBJ1-2 and V is TRBV6-5; D may be TRBD1 (6 bases). The germline V gene has CDR1 MNHEY and CDR2 SVGAGI. V was shortened by 6 bases and J by 2 bases, with 13 bases between the two germline ends. The CDR3 is made up of 14 amino acids. CDR3 DNA sequence: TGTGCCAGCAGCCCCACAACAGGGAACTATGGCTACACCTTC. This sequence encodes CASSPTTGNYGYTF.

The chain is built from TRBV4-3 and TRBJ2-3; TRBD2 might be the D (7 bases). This CDR3 contains 15 residues. Trimming took 0 bases from V and 3 from J, leaving 10 bases between them. The germline CDR1 and CDR2 sequences are LGHNA and YSLEER. The CDR3 nucleotides read TGCGCCAGCAGCCAAGAGGGGGGGGCTACAGATACGCAGTATTTT. Translating gives CASSQEGGATDTQYF.

The chain recombines TRBV29-1 with TRBJ2-1, with TRBD2 matching over 8 bases. Germline values: CDR1 SQVTM, CDR2 ANQGSEA. The CDR3 loop spans 12 amino acids. Germline trimming cut 8 bases from V and 1 base from J; bases unmatched to any gene: 1. In nucleotides, the CDR3 is TGCAGCACGGGGGGGTCCTACAATGAGCAGTTCTTC. Its protein product is CSTGGSYNEQFF.

A single count supports this clone. The chain couples TRBV5-6 to TRBJ2-5; possibly TRBD1 for D (6 bases). Trimming cost V 1 base and J 5 bases, with 15 bases left between them. This CDR3 region has 15 residues. The V gene's germline CDR1 is SGHDT and CDR2 YYEEEE. The CDR3 DNA reads as TGTGCCAGCAGCTTGACAGGGATGATATCGGAGACCCAGTACTTC. This encodes CASSLTGMISETQYF.

This rearrangement joins TRBV7-2 to TRBJ1-2, with 12 bases fitting TRBD1. Germline V gene data show CDR1 as SGHTA and CDR2 as FQGNSA. With V trimmed by 3 bases and J by 8 bases, 7 bases remained unmatched. This CDR3 is built from 15 residues. The CDR3 loop reads CASSFGTGGAPGYTF. The CDR3 DNA follows: TGTGCCAGCAGCTTCGGGACAGGGGGCGCGCCCGGCTACACCTTC. The full variable domain, with the rest looked up from reference TRBV7-2 and TRBJ1-2, is GAGVSQSPSNKVTEKGKDVELRCDPISGHTALYWYRQSLGQGLEFLIYFQGNSAPDKSGLPSDRFSAERTGGSVSTLTIQRTQQEDSAVYLCASSFGTGGAPGYTFGSGTRLTVV.

The chain carries TRBV7-9 and TRBJ1-2; TRBD1 matches 8 bases. The V segment lost 1 base and the J segment 8 bases; nucleotides outside the gene matches: 9. The CDR3 spans 15 residues. CDR1 is SEHNR, CDR2 FQNEAQ, per germline (reference sequence). The CDR3 nucleotides read TGTGCCAGCAGCTTAGAATCTACAGGGGGGTCCGGCTACACCTTC. Its translation is CASSLESTGGSGYTF.

As for this clone: In the same sample, other DNA sequences code for this CDR3. The chain joins TRBV14 to TRBJ1-1; unclear D gene. Germline values: CDR1 SGHDN, CDR2 FVKESK. The CDR3 is 13 residues long. V shed 1 base and J shed 10 bases, with 13 bases lying between them. The CDR3 reads CASSQVALRGAFF. CDR3 bases: TGTGCCAGCAGCCAAGTAGCCCTCCGGGGAGCTTTCTTT.

The rearrangement uses TRBV11-2 and TRBJ1-1; 7 bases line up with TRBD1. The CDR3 extends over 15 amino acids. Per the germline V gene, CDR1 is SGHAT and CDR2 is FQNNGV. V lost 6 bases to trimming and J lost 0 bases; unmatched junction nucleotides: 7. The CDR3 nucleotides read TGTGCCAGCAGTCGGGACAGCCTGATGAACACTGAAGCTTTCTTT. As protein: CASSRDSLMNTEAFF.

This chain connects TRBV7-7 to TRBJ2-1; D is unresolved. The CDR3 loop spans 16 amino acids. Germline-derived CDR1 and CDR2 are SSHAT and FNYEAQ (reference sequence). V was pared by 0 bases and J by 5 bases, with 14 bases between. The CDR3 nucleotides are TGTGCCAGCAGCTTAGCCGCTACAAGGAGCCACAATGAGCAGTTCTTC. It yields the protein CASSLAATRSHNEQFF.

Concerning this clone: The sample holds other DNA sequences that translate to the same CDR3. V gene TRBV9 combines with J gene TRBJ2-1; 9 bases agree with TRBD2. Germline loops: CDR1 SGDLS, CDR2 YYNGEE. This CDR3 comprises 16 residues. The junction had 4 bases not matched to a gene; V was cut back by 0 bases and J by 3 bases. CDR3 sequence (DNA): TGTGCCAGCAGCGTAGTCTTAGCGGGGGACTACAATGAGCAGTTCTTC. It yields the protein CASSVVLAGDYNEQFF.

The J gene is TRBJ2-7, the V gene TRBV29-1; 11 positions agree with TRBD2. CDR1 and CDR2 from the germline V gene are SQVTM and ANQGSEA. With 4 bases clipped from V and 3 bases from J, the junction kept 2 bases outside the gene matches. The CDR3 sequence is 13 residues long. This CDR3 reads CSVVLAGGYEQYF. The DNA for the CDR3 is TGCAGCGTTGTCCTAGCGGGGGGCTACGAGCAGTACTTC.

The V and J genes are TRBV2 and TRBJ2-2; TRBD2 matches 9 bases. CDR1 and CDR2 from the germline V gene are SNHLY and FYNNEI. The CDR3 has 17 residues. The J segment lost 1 base and the V segment lost 6 bases, leaving 9 bases of the junction unmatched. CDR3 bases: TGTGCCAGCAGGGGGGGTAGCGGGGGTCTGAACACCGGGGAGCTGTTTTTT. Protein sequence: CASRGGSGGLNTGELFF.

The chain employs TRBV7-2 and TRBJ2-7; 12 bases are a match to TRBD2. From germline, CDR1 is SGHTA and CDR2 FQGNSA. CDR3 length: 15 amino acids. V was clipped by 4 bases and J by 4 bases; unmatched bases: 5. The CDR3 DNA reads TGTGCCAGCAGCTCCCCTAGCGGGGGGGGGTACGAGCAGTACTTC. Translating it yields CASSSPSGGGYEQYF.

This chain links TRBV7-8 with TRBJ2-7; 8 bases are a match to TRBD2. The CDR3 length is 15 residues. Trimming took 1 base from V and 2 from J; bases not matched to a gene: 4. From germline, CDR1 is SGHVS and CDR2 FQNEAQ. CDR3 DNA sequence: TGTGCCAGCAGCTTAGAACCAGCGGGAGCCTACGAGCAGTACTTC. Translation gives CASSLEPAGAYEQYF. Using reference TRBV7-8 and TRBJ2-7 for the parts outside the CDR3, the full variable domain is GAGVSQSPRYKVAKRGQDVALRCDPISGHVSLFWYQQALGQGPEFLTYFQNEAQLDKSGLPSDRFFAERPEGSVSTLKIQRTQQEDSAVYLCASSLEPAGAYEQYFGPGTRLTVT.

This clone appeared a single time. The chain has TRBV30 and TRBJ2-5; TRBD1 might be the D (8 bases). There are 13 residues in the CDR3. Germline assignment: CDR1 GTSNPN and CDR2 SVGIG (reference sequence). With 8 bases removed from V and 1 base from J, the gap between germline ends came to 14 bases. The CDR3 loop reads CAGQGGLQETQYF. As DNA, the CDR3 is TGTGCCGGACAGGGAGGGCTCCAAGAGACCCAGTACTTC.

V is TRBV5-1 and J is TRBJ2-2; TRBD2 agrees at 9 bases. The V segment lost 3 bases and the J segment 7 bases; nucleotides outside the gene matches: 7. The CDR3 has 15 residues. From germline, CDR1 is SGHRS and CDR2 YFSETQ. The CDR3 is CASSSGGRVHGELFF. CDR3 DNA: TGCGCCAGCAGCTCCGGCGGGAGGGTCCACGGGGAGCTGTTTTTT.

CDR3: CASSSGLSGNTIYF. For the CDR3, the DNA is TGTGCCAGCAGTTCGGGACTATCTGGAAACACCATATATTTT. The chain combines TRBV27 with TRBJ1-3; maybe TRBD1 (5 bases). The length of the CDR3 is 14 residues. V lost 4 bases, J lost 1 base, and 8 bases lay in between. Germline V gives CDR1 MNHEY, CDR2 SMNVEV (reference sequence).

This chain links TRBV9 with TRBJ2-1; 11 bases agree with TRBD2. This CDR3 has 16 amino acids. Germline lookup yields CDR1 SGDLS and CDR2 YYNGEE. Losses at the gene ends were 4 bases for V and 4 bases for J; bases not matched to a gene: 7. In DNA, the CDR3 is TGTGCCAGCAGCCTTAGCGGGAGGGCCGAGTACAATGAGCAGTTCTTC. Encoded protein: CASSLSGRAEYNEQFF.

The rearrangement joins TRBV5-1 to TRBJ2-2; D is ambiguous. The CDR3 contains 13 residues. Trimming pared 3 bases from V and 4 bases from J, leaving 7 bases between. Per the germline V gene, CDR1 is SGHRS and CDR2 is YFSETQ. Here the CDR3 DNA reads TGCGCCAGCAGCTCCCTACTCACCGGGGAGCTGTTTTTT. This gives the protein CASSSLLTGELFF. Full variable domain (missing parts from reference TRBV5-1 and TRBJ2-2): KAGVTQTPRYLIKTRGQQVTLSCSPISGHRSVSWYQQTPGQGLQFLFEYFSETQRNKGNFPGRFSGRQFSNSRSEMNVSTLELGDSALYLCASSSLLTGELFFGEGSRLTVL.

The chain is built from TRBV10-3 and TRBJ2-5; 13 bases line up with TRBD2. The CDR3 contains 16 residues. Trimming at V came to 3 bases and at J to 9 bases, leaving 10 bases not matched to a gene. CDR1 and CDR2 from the germline V gene are ENHRY and SYGVKD. The CDR3: CAISDPGLAGSGAQYF. The CDR3 DNA follows: TGTGCCATCAGTGACCCGGGACTAGCGGGGTCCGGGGCCCAGTACTTC.

The gene calls are TRBV9 and TRBJ2-3; 9 positions match TRBD2. The germline CDR1 and CDR2 sequences are SGDLS and YYNGEE. The CDR3 spans 17 residues. Trimming removed 0 bases from V and 2 bases from J; junction bases left unmatched: 7. The CDR3 DNA reads as TGTGCCAGCAGCGTAGGTAAGGAGCGGGGGGACACAGATACGCAGTATTTT. This encodes CASSVGKERGDTDTQYF.

In DNA, the CDR3 is TGTGCCAGCAGCCTCGGGGCTAGCGGAAGGGGGAGAGAGACCCAGTACTTC. Translating it yields CASSLGASGRGRETQYF. V is TRBV13 and J is TRBJ2-5; maybe TRBD2 (7 bases). The CDR3 runs 17 residues. V was shortened by 5 bases and J by 4 bases, with 23 bases between the two germline ends. In germline, CDR1 is PRHDT, CDR2 FYEKMQ (reference sequence).

Comment on this clone: The germline gene is not matched at one end of the junction; a read error may be the cause. The chain couples TRBV6-5 to TRBJ1-6; TRBD1 is a possible D gene (5 bases). CDR1 and CDR2 from the germline V gene are MNHEY and SVGAGI. The length of the CDR3 is 16 residues. CDR3 region: CASSYSGGEGGSPLHF. CDR3 bases: TGTGCCAGTAGTTACTCAGGAGGGGAAGGTGGGTCACCCCTCCACTTT.

The genes are TRBV25-1 and TRBJ1-4, with TRBD1 matching 11 bases. The CDR3 runs to 15 residues. CDR1 MGHDK and CDR2 SYGVNS come from the germline V gene. V shed 5 bases, J shed 7 bases, and the junction held 6 bases outside the gene matches. The chain's CDR3 is CASSFIGTGGEKLFF. CDR3 in DNA: TGTGCCAGCAGTTTCATCGGGACAGGGGGTGAAAAACTGTTTTTT.

The gene calls are TRBV7-9 and TRBJ1-3, with D maybe TRBD1 (5 bases). Trimming left V 5 bases short and J 0 bases short, with 11 bases between. CDR3 length: 15 residues. CDR1 is SEHNR and CDR2 is FQNEAQ in the germline V gene (reference sequence). CDR3 loop: CASSPQESSGNTIYF. The CDR3 nucleotides are TGTGCCAGCAGCCCACAGGAGAGCTCTGGAAACACCATATATTTT. The full variable domain, with the rest looked up from reference TRBV7-9 and TRBJ1-3, is DTGVSQNPRHKITKRGQNVTFRCDPISEHNRLYWYRQTLGQGPEFLTYFQNEAQLEKSRLLSDRFSAERPKGSFSTLEIQRTEQGDSAMYLCASSPQESSGNTIYFGEGSWLTVV.

This CDR3 reads CASSFFAARTDTQYF. The CDR3 bases are TGTGCCAGCAGTTTTTTTGCCGCGCGGACAGATACGCAGTATTTT. This rearrangement joins TRBV28 to TRBJ2-3, with D unresolved. Germline V lookup: CDR1 MDHEN, CDR2 SYDVKM. Trimming stripped 3 bases from V and 3 bases from J, with 13 bases between. This CDR3 has 15 amino acids.